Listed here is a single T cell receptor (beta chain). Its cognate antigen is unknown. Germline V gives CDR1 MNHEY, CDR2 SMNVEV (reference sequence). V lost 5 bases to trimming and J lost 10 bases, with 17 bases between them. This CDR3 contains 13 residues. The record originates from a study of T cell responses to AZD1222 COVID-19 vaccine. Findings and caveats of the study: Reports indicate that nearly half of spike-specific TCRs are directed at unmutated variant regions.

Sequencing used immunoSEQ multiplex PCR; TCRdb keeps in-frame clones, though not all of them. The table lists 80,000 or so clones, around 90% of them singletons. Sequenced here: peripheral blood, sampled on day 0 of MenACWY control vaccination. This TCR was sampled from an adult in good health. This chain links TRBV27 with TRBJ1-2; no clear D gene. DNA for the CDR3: TGTGCCAGCAGTCCCCGGGTTACAAAGGACTACACCTTC. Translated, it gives CASSPRVTKDYTF.